The 10 T cell receptor beta chains given below trace back to one sample, sequenced in a study of T-cell memory formation after mild COVID-19. TCRdb recomputed calls from the 5' RACE reads with MiXCR, one row per CDR3 protein. Here the sample spans about 40,000 distinct CDR3 sequences, 9.5% to 12% being singletons. Sequenced material: PBMCs or a T cell subset sorted from them (not recorded which). These receptors all come from a man between 18 and 35 years old who had mild COVID-19 (a few samples of this study predate the infection). Cell type and time point are not known.

The table lists this clonotype with many counts. The chain has TRBV20-1 and TRBJ2-6; TRBD1 or TRBD2 may be the D gene (5 bases each). CDR3 size: 16 residues. Trimming removed 1 base from V and 2 bases from J, with 12 bases in between. Germline loops: CDR1 DFQATT, CDR2 SNEGSKA (reference sequence). This CDR3 is CSARVQGAPGANVLTF. The CDR3 coding sequence is TGCAGTGCTAGAGTTCAGGGAGCCCCTGGGGCCAACGTCCTGACTTTC.

This clonotype was seen at least ten times. The rearrangement uses TRBV5-4 and TRBJ2-3; possibly TRBD2 for D (7 bases). CDR3 size: 14 residues. Per germline, CDR1 SGHNT and CDR2 YYREEE (reference sequence). V lost 3 bases to trimming and J lost 5 bases, with 13 bases between them. The CDR3, as DNA: TGTGCCAGCAGCTCCAAGGGGGGGGGAGATACGCAGTATTTT. Its protein is CASSSKGGGDTQYF. The entire variable domain, with the rest obtained from reference TRBV5-4 and TRBJ2-3, is as follows: ETGVTQSPTHLIKTRGQQVTLRCSSQSGHNTVSWYQQALGQGPQFIFQYYREEENGRGNFPPRFSGLQFPNYSSELNVNALELDDSALYLCASSSKGGGDTQYFGPGTRLTVL.

This clonotype has a count of ten or more. V usage is TRBV2 and J usage is TRBJ2-7, with D perhaps TRBD1 (6 bases). Germline CDR1 and CDR2: SNHLY and FYNNEI. The V end was cut by 4 bases, the J end by 3 bases, with 13 bases between. This CDR3 comprises 14 residues. CDR3 DNA: TGTGCCAGCAGTGGGACAGATGTTGACTACGAGCAGTACTTC. This sequence encodes CASSGTDVDYEQYF.

This clonotype was seen repeatedly, ten times or more. V gene TRBV20-1 combines with J gene TRBJ1-6; D remains unclear. The CDR3 contains 13 residues. Germline CDR1 DFQATT, CDR2 SNEGSKA (reference sequence). Deletions cut 2 bases from V and 7 bases from J, with 9 bases between. The CDR3 loop reads CSARPSWNSPLHF. Here the CDR3 DNA reads TGCAGTGCTAGACCTAGCTGGAATTCACCCCTCCACTTT.

This clonotype occurred many times. The rearrangement joins TRBV24-1 to TRBJ1-2, with no clear D. The V gene lost 5 bases and the J gene lost 2 bases, with 14 bases spanning the gap. Germline V lookup: CDR1 KGHDR, CDR2 SFDVKD. This CDR3 has 15 residues. The CDR3 sequence: CATSVPLLSNYGYTF. CDR3 nucleotides: TGTGCCACCAGTGTCCCACTCCTGTCCAACTATGGCTACACCTTC.

The sample holds many counts of this clonotype. V usage is TRBV3-1 and J usage is TRBJ2-5, with D possibly TRBD2 on 7 matching bases. The CDR3 covers 15 residues. CDR1 and CDR2 (germline): LGHDT, YNNKEL (reference sequence). Trimming stripped 3 bases from V and 1 base from J, with 12 bases between. The CDR3 is CASSHLRGGQETQYF. The CDR3 nucleotides read TGTGCCAGCAGCCATTTGAGGGGGGGCCAAGAGACCCAGTACTTC.

This clonotype occurred many times. The rearrangement joins TRBV12-3 or TRBV12-4 to TRBJ1-1; D perhaps matches TRBD1 (6 bases). Trimming shortened V by 5 bases and J by 7 bases, and 14 bases separated the two germline ends. The CDR3 length is 13 residues. The CDR3 loop reads CASSRTGSSEAFF. The CDR3 region has the DNA TGTGCCAGCAGTCGAACAGGGTCGAGTGAAGCTTTCTTT.

The chain uses TRBV10-3 and TRBJ2-3; possibly TRBD1 or TRBD2 for D (6 bases each). Germline V gene sequence: CDR1 ENHRY, CDR2 SYGVKD. The CDR3 spans 14 residues. The ends were cut back, 0 bases at V and 5 bases at J, with 9 bases in the middle. The CDR3 sequence: CAISESGGIDTQYF. In DNA, the CDR3 is TGTGCCATCAGTGAGTCAGGGGGGATAGATACGCAGTATTTT.

At least ten counts were recorded for this clonotype. The chain links TRBV6-1 to TRBJ2-7; 7 nucleotides line up with TRBD1. The CDR3 is made up of 13 amino acids. The V gene's germline CDR1 is MNHNS and CDR2 SASEGT. V lost 4 bases and J lost 2; bases outside the gene matches: 2. CDR3 protein: CASSVTGAYEQYV. CDR3 DNA sequence: TGTGCCAGCAGTGTTACAGGGGCCTACGAGCAGTACGTC.

This clonotype was counted at least ten times. This chain connects TRBV5-8 to TRBJ1-1, with 8 nucleotides matching TRBD1. CDR1 is SGHTS, CDR2 YDEGEE, per germline. This CDR3 comprises 16 residues. Trimming at V came to 0 bases and at J to 3 bases, leaving 7 bases not matched to a gene. CDR3 DNA: TGTGCCAGCAGCTTGGGCTACAGGGGGAGGTACACTGAAGCTTTCTTT. This codes for CASSLGYRGRYTEAFF.